This T cell receptor (beta chain) appears in the sequencing data of a study of shared clonotypes between healthy human individuals. At the level of the study: A donor's plate count was three for CD4 naive and three for CD4 memory; CD8 naive had two and CD8 memory one.

Study-level results: The generation probabilities recorded for non-shared clonotypes fell below those of clonotypes shared by all four donors.

The method was immunoSEQ multiplex PCR; TCRdb's version includes in-frame clones alone and lacks a portion of them. The table has about 1 million clones, roughly 75% seen once. With 7 bases clipped from V and 3 bases from J, the junction kept 7 bases outside the gene matches. This CDR3 has 14 amino acids. The germline gives CDR1 MDHEN, CDR2 SYDVKM. This clone was detected once. What it binds is not known. Material for sequencing was memory CD4+ T cells sorted from blood. Described subset: CD45RA-negative fraction. The rearrangement joins TRBV28 to TRBJ2-5, with 8 bases identical to TRBD2. The TCR originated in a man younger than 35 in good health. The CDR3 is CASKTGTRKETQYF. The CDR3 DNA reads as TGTGCCAGCAAAACCGGGACTAGAAAAGAGACCCAGTACTTC.